This T cell receptor (beta chain) is from a study of regulatory T cells in long-lasting Graves disease. The time point denotes: newly diagnosed GD, antithyroid drugs for less than 3 months. PBMC-derived RNA was used for the TCR library. The TCR beta library used iRepertoire HTBI primers with Arm-PCR amplification of CDR3. In the original processing: Analysis of the samples identified around 64 TRBV and 13 to 15 TRBJ segments. TCRdb redid the calling of the multiplex PCR reads with MiXCR, one entry per CDR3 protein. Clone size and V and J calls follow TCRdb, not the original study. Of hundreds of thousands of distinct CDR3 sequences listed, about 16% are singletons. This clonotype has a count of ten or more. The same data also went into a second study, on T cells in Graves' hyperthyroidism and ophthalmopathy. This second study notes: Across 18 months, stable Graves' hyperthyroidism was marked by no progression to ophthalmopathy. Separation of ophthalmopathy from stable hyperthyroidism was achieved by a 13 V-J model.

This sequence originates from a middle-aged woman with Graves disease. Sequencing used peripheral blood mononuclear cells (PBMCs), obtained at new diagnosis, from a patient treated with antithyroid drugs.

This CDR3 is CSVFRQGGGYTF. DNA for the CDR3: TGCAGCGTTTTTAGACAGGGAGGCGGCTACACCTTC. The V and J genes are TRBV29-1 and TRBJ1-2, with 7 positions matching TRBD1. V shed 5 bases, J shed 8 bases, and the junction held 8 bases outside the gene matches. Germline CDR1 SQVTM, CDR2 ANQGSEA. The CDR3 loop spans 12 amino acids.